This is a list of T cell receptor beta chains from one sample in a study of blood T cell repertoires in COVID-19. Generated by immunoSEQ multiplex PCR, the TCRdb table keeps only in-frame clones and is missing some. The table shows about 80,000 clones, with 70% to 90% occurring only once. Sequenced material: peripheral blood. The receptor set was obtained from a woman older than 75 with acute or convalescent COVID-19. Each CDR3 is given with its conserved first and last residue. Fields, in order: V gene, clone size, J gene, CDR3 length, D gene, CDR3 protein, CDR3 DNA. D genes are given only for firm matches. Where a row states a size, it is once, few, many or the class of an expanded clone; other rows omit it.

TRBV7-6,once,TRBJ2-3,13,-,CASSLRGGVTQYF,TGTGCCAGCAGCCTACGAGGAGGGGTGACGCAGTATTTT
TRBV3-1/TRBV3-2,few,TRBJ1-2,16,-,CASSPLWGGSVYGYTF,TGTGCCAGCAGCCCCCTGTGGGGGGGCTCAGTCTATGGCTACACCTTC
TRBV5-4,-,TRBJ2-7,14,-,CASAVSAADYEQYF,TGTGCCAGCGCCGTGTCGGCAGCGGATTACGAGCAGTACTTC
TRBV20-1,-,TRBJ2-7,11,-,CSAAPGVEQYF,TGCAGTGCCGCTCCCGGGGTCGAGCAGTACTTC
TRBV12-3/TRBV12-4,-,TRBJ1-6,13,-,CATRGASNSPLHF,TGTGCCACCCGTGGGGCCTCTAATTCACCCCTCCACTTT
TRBV6-5,-,TRBJ1-2,15,TRBD1,CASSYRDSGYYGYTF,TGTGCCAGCAGTTACCGGGACAGCGGCTACTATGGCTACACCTTC
TRBV28,once,TRBJ2-5,15,TRBD2,CASSLRRGGRETQYF,TGTGCCAGCAGTTTAAGACGGGGGGGCAGGGAGACCCAGTACTTC
TRBV19,-,TRBJ2-7,13,-,CASSLGRTYEQYF,TGTGCCAGTAGTTTGGGCAGAACCTACGAGCAGTACTTC
TRBV28,-,TRBJ1-6,15,-,CASSTSTGYNSPLHF,-
TRBV29-1,-,TRBJ2-6,19,TRBD1,CSVADVRDSQSYGANVLTF,TGCAGCGTTGCCGACGTCCGGGACAGCCAGTCTTATGGGGCCAACGTCCTGACTTTC
TRBV7-6,once,TRBJ2-2,15,-,CASSLTALNTGELFF,TGTGCCAGCAGCCTGACAGCTTTAAACACCGGGGAGCTGTTTTTT
TRBV18,-,TRBJ1-2,15,-,CASSPPAAGAYGYTF,TGTGCCAGCTCACCCCCGGCCGCCGGAGCCTATGGCTACACCTTC
TRBV19,-,TRBJ1-2,13,-,CASSMVQDDGYTF,TGTGCCAGTAGTATGGTACAGGATGACGGCTACACCTTC
TRBV30,-,TRBJ2-5,16,TRBD1,CAWSVQGARGTETQYF,TGTGCCTGGAGTGTACAGGGGGCAAGGGGTACGGAGACCCAGTACTTC
TRBV19,-,TRBJ1-1,13,-,CASTMTGNTEAFF,TGTGCCAGTACCATGACAGGGAACACTGAAGCTTTCTTT
TRBV18,-,TRBJ1-3,18,-,CASSPSHGILTTGNTIYF,TGTGCCAGCTCACCATCCCACGGGATATTAACCACGGGAAACACCATATATTTT
TRBV20-1,-,TRBJ2-3,14,-,CSASFGLSTDTQYF,TGCAGTGCTAGTTTTGGCCTCAGCACAGATACGCAGTATTTT
TRBV19,-,TRBJ1-2,15,TRBD1,CASSGDRGLRYGYTF,TGTGCCAGTAGTGGCGACAGGGGCTTGAGGTATGGCTACACCTTC
TRBV6-6,-,TRBJ1-1,15,TRBD1,CASSYPGQNNTEAFF,TGTGCCAGCAGTTACCCGGGACAGAACAACACTGAAGCTTTCTTT
TRBV14,few,TRBJ1-6,13,-,CASSPRTASPLHF,TGTGCCAGCAGCCCCCGGACAGCTTCACCCCTCCACTTT
TRBV6-5,-,TRBJ2-7,13,TRBD2,CASRRGEVYEQYF,TGTGCCAGCCGGCGGGGGGAGGTCTACGAGCAGTACTTC
TRBV6-2/TRBV6-3,-,TRBJ1-1,14,TRBD1,CASSSGQTNTEAFF,TGTGCCAGCAGTTCGGGACAGACGAACACTGAAGCTTTCTTT
TRBV19,few,TRBJ2-7,14,-,CASSIVAGGYEQYF,TGTGCCAGTAGTATTGTAGCTGGTGGCTACGAGCAGTACTTC
TRBV19,few,TRBJ1-6,14,-,CASRDGEFNSPLHF,TGTGCCAGTAGGGACGGGGAATTTAATTCACCCCTCCACTTT
TRBV2,-,TRBJ2-7,14,TRBD1,CASSGQGSSYEQYF,TGTGCCAGCAGTGGACAGGGGTCCTCCTACGAGCAGTACTTC
TRBV4-3,-,TRBJ1-1,15,-,CASSRDRIMNTEAFF,TGCGCCAGCAGCCGAGACAGGATCATGAACACTGAAGCTTTCTTT
TRBV10-3,few,TRBJ2-2,14,TRBD1,CATNRDRRSGELFF,TGTGCCACCAACCGGGACAGGAGGAGCGGGGAGCTGTTTTTT
TRBV5-4,-,TRBJ1-4,15,-,CASSPRTEANEKLFF,TGTGCCAGCAGCCCGAGGACAGAAGCTAATGAAAAACTGTTTTTT
TRBV5-4,-,TRBJ2-6,15,TRBD1,CASSPSGTGTNVLTF,TGTGCCAGCAGCCCCTCCGGGACAGGGACCAACGTCCTGACTTTC
TRBV25-1,-,TRBJ2-6,16,-,CASLGARSSGANVLTF,TGTGCCAGCCTGGGGGCAAGAAGCTCTGGGGCCAACGTCCTGACTTTC
TRBV23-1,-,TRBJ2-5,18,TRBD1,CASSQFKERQGAKEGQYF,TGCGCCAGCAGTCAATTTAAGGAACGACAGGGGGCGAAAGAAGGCCAGTACTTC
TRBV6-6,-,TRBJ2-4,15,-,CASSLSAGPKNIQYF,TGTGCCAGCAGTCTCTCTGCGGGCCCCAAAAACATTCAGTACTTC
TRBV13,-,TRBJ2-3,16,TRBD2,CASSIRLAGYTDTQYF,TGTGCCAGCAGCATACGACTAGCGGGGTACACAGATACGCAGTATTTT
TRBV10-3,-,TRBJ1-2,16,-,CAISEPQDRALYGYTF,TGTGCCATCAGTGAGCCCCAAGACAGAGCCCTCTATGGCTACACCTTC
TRBV18,-,TRBJ1-2,13,-,CASSPGDGYGYTF,TGTGCCAGCTCACCGGGAGACGGCTATGGCTACACCTTC
TRBV7-3,-,TRBJ2-3,18,TRBD2,CASSLTGTSGGSTDTQYF,TGTGCCAGCAGCTTAACCGGGACTAGCGGGGGAAGCACAGATACGCAGTATTTT
TRBV7-2,-,TRBJ2-7,14,TRBD1,CASSNGQGPYEQYF,TGTGCCAGCAGCAATGGACAGGGCCCGTACGAGCAGTACTTC
TRBV5-1,-,TRBJ1-1,15,TRBD1,CASSLGQGAHGEAFF,TGCGCCAGCAGCTTGGGACAGGGGGCGCATGGTGAAGCTTTCTTT
TRBV5-1,-,TRBJ1-1,18,TRBD1,CASSLQTRDRVPNTEAFF,TGCGCCAGCAGCTTGCAAACCCGGGACAGGGTGCCGAACACTGAAGCTTTCTTT
TRBV6-5,-,TRBJ1-2,13,TRBD1,CASSSRGRYGYTF,TGTGCCAGCAGCAGCAGGGGGCGCTATGGCTACACCTTC
TRBV7-8,once,TRBJ2-4,20,TRBD1,CASSFGQGTATTLAKNIQYF,TGTGCCAGCAGCTTCGGACAGGGGACAGCTACCACCCTAGCCAAAAACATTCAGTACTTC
TRBV29-1,-,TRBJ2-1,13,-,CSVGTGGVDEQFF,TGCAGCGTTGGGACTGGCGGGGTGGATGAGCAGTTCTTC
TRBV3-1/TRBV3-2,-,TRBJ1-1,14,-,CASSRGEGNTEAFF,TGTGCCAGCAGCCGAGGGGAGGGCAACACTGAAGCTTTCTTT
TRBV5-1,-,TRBJ1-3,17,TRBD1,CASSLTPDRASGNTIYF,TGCGCCAGCAGCCTTACCCCCGACAGGGCCTCTGGAAACACCATATATTTT